What follows is one T cell receptor (beta chain) and its context. Its antigen remains unidentified. The entry originates in a study of shared clonotypes between healthy human individuals. General study results and limits: There were few donors, and this limited the genetic and exposure-history diversity represented.

V gave up 5 bases and J gave up 7 bases; unmatched junction bases: 7. CDR3 length equals 13 residues. Germline assignment: CDR1 LNHDA and CDR2 SQIVND (reference sequence). Produced via immunoSEQ multiplex PCR; TCRdb's table is partial and in-frame only. The table shows about 470,000 clones, with 75% to 85% occurring only once. The chain links TRBV19 to TRBJ2-5, with TRBD1 matching over 7 bases. Material for sequencing was PBMCs. The sequence came from a woman aged 35 to 49 in good health. Some clones in this sample may be carry-over from other donors' samples. CDR3 sequence: CASSSTGPTTQYF. The CDR3 nucleotides read TGTGCCAGTAGTTCGACAGGGCCGACGACCCAGTACTTC.